Shown below are 21 T cell receptor beta chains from a single sample sequenced in a study of cytomegalovirus exposure and HLA in healthy donors. In the PCR, 60 Vbeta and 13 Jbeta primers were used. The method was immunoSEQ multiplex PCR; TCRdb's version includes in-frame clones alone and lacks a portion of them. The sample contains some 250,000 clones, 82% of which appear only once. The sample consisted of PBMCs. Receptor source: a woman between 35 and 50 years old in good health and CMV-seropositive.

V gene TRBV2 combines with J gene TRBJ1-5; 9 bases align to TRBD1. V lost 6 bases and J lost 4; bases outside the gene matches: 7. Germline-derived CDR1 and CDR2 are SNHLY and FYNNEI. The CDR3 totals 15 residues. The CDR3 is CASRFGTGWNQPQHF. The CDR3 bases are TGTGCCAGCAGATTTGGGACAGGGTGGAATCAGCCCCAGCATTTT.

J is TRBJ2-5 and V is TRBV7-2; D perhaps matches TRBD2 (6 bases). The ends were cut back, 5 bases at V and 1 base at J, with 17 bases in the middle. Germline assignment: CDR1 SGHTA and CDR2 FQGNSA. This CDR3 contains 16 residues. The DNA for the CDR3 is TGTGCCAGCAGCGGCGGGACTCTAGTAACCCAAGAGACCCAGTACTTC. This sequence encodes CASSGGTLVTQETQYF.

The chain has TRBV6-1 and TRBJ1-5, with 10 bases aligning to TRBD1. Unmatched junction bases numbered 8, after V lost 3 bases and J lost 0 bases. The CDR3 is 18 amino acids. Germline V gene lookup returns CDR1 MNHNS and CDR2 SASEGT. The CDR3 reads CASSDADRGLGSNQPQHF. The CDR3 bases are TGTGCCAGCAGTGACGCTGACAGGGGGCTTGGTAGCAATCAGCCCCAGCATTTT.

Concerning this clone: At one end the junction does not follow the germline gene, possibly because of a read error. This chain links TRBV7-9 with TRBJ2-3; possible D gene TRBD2, 6 bases. CDR3 length: 11 amino acids. Germline V gives CDR1 SEHNR, CDR2 FQNEAQ (reference sequence). CDR3 protein: CSSVGGDTQYF. The CDR3 DNA sequence: TGTTCCAGCGTGGGGGGAGATACGCAGTATTTT.

V usage is TRBV7-8 and J usage is TRBJ1-5, with 9 bases lining up with TRBD1. Germline CDR1 SGHVS, CDR2 FQNEAQ. This CDR3 contains 17 residues. Losses at the gene ends were 2 bases for V and 1 base for J; bases not matched to a gene: 6. This CDR3 is CASSLNRGPGSNQPQHF. In DNA, the CDR3 is TGTGCCAGCAGCTTAAACAGGGGGCCGGGGAGCAATCAGCCCCAGCATTTT.

V gene TRBV7-9 combines with J gene TRBJ2-3; 9 nucleotides agree with TRBD1. CDR1 and CDR2 (germline): SEHNR, FQNEAQ (reference sequence). Trimming cost V 5 bases and J 0 bases; bases outside gene matches: 3. This CDR3 contains 15 residues. The CDR3 reads CASSRGTGSTDTQYF. DNA of the CDR3: TGTGCCAGCAGCCGCGGGACAGGGAGCACAGATACGCAGTATTTT.

This chain links TRBV6-1 with TRBJ1-5; D perhaps matches TRBD1 (6 bases). The CDR3 loop spans 17 amino acids. Germline CDR1 reads MNHNS; CDR2 reads SASEGT. Trimming removed 0 bases from V and 4 bases from J, with 16 bases in between. The CDR3 DNA is TGTGCCAGCAGTGAAGCGCGTGAGGGAAGGGGGAATCAGCCCCAGCATTTT. Protein: CASSEAREGRGNQPQHF.

The CDR3 region is CASQRTGVKEQYF. CDR3 nucleotide sequence: TGTGCCAGCCAACGGACGGGAGTAAAAGAGCAGTACTTC. The chain employs TRBV11-2 and TRBJ2-7; tentative D call: TRBD2 (6 bases). The CDR3 contains 13 residues. Trimming removed 8 bases from V and 7 bases from J, with 18 bases in between. The germline gives CDR1 SGHAT, CDR2 FQNNGV.

This clone was counted once. One end of the junction fails to match germline, which may point to a read error. The V and J genes are TRBV10-3 and TRBJ2-5, with D perhaps given as TRBD1 or TRBD2 (5 bases each). Germline V gene data show CDR1 as ENHRY and CDR2 as SYGVKD. CDR3 length: 13 residues. The CDR3: CAITEGPKETQYF. The DNA of the CDR3 is TGTGCCATCACTGAGGGGCCCAAAGAGACCCAGTACTTC.

The CDR3 spells CASSPWSGNTEAFF. CDR3 DNA sequence: TGTGCCAGCAGCCCTTGGTCAGGCAACACTGAAGCTTTCTTT. This rearrangement joins TRBV11-3 to TRBJ1-1; no clear D gene. The V end was cut by 5 bases, the J end by 2 bases, with 12 bases between. Germline V gives CDR1 SGHNT, CDR2 YENEEA. CDR3 length: 14 amino acids.

The genes are TRBV5-1 and TRBJ1-4; D unresolved. The germline V gene encodes CDR1 SGHRS and CDR2 YFSETQ. This CDR3 is built from 13 residues. V dropped 0 bases and J dropped 7 bases, with 7 bases sitting between them. CDR3 protein: CASSLAAGEKLFF. The CDR3 DNA reads as TGCGCCAGCAGCTTGGCCGCAGGTGAAAAACTGTTTTTT.

This chain connects TRBV9 to TRBJ2-2, with 10 bases aligning to TRBD2. The germline V gene encodes CDR1 SGDLS and CDR2 YYNGEE. The CDR3 runs 19 residues. V was pared by 4 bases and J by 0 bases, with 12 bases of the junction left unmatched. The CDR3 coding sequence is TGTGCCAGCAGCTTCCCCCGTAGCGGGGGGTTTACGAACACCGGGGAGCTGTTTTTT. Translated, it gives CASSFPRSGGFTNTGELFF.

This rearrangement joins TRBV19 to TRBJ1-5, with 9 bases fitting TRBD1. Germline CDR1 reads LNHDA; CDR2 reads SQIVND (reference sequence). V dropped 6 bases and J dropped 6; count of bases not matched to a gene: 6. This CDR3 has 14 residues. CDR3 in DNA: TGTGCCAGTAGCCGGGACAGGGAAGCTCAGCCCCAGCATTTT. This codes for CASSRDREAQPQHF.

The chain is built from TRBV5-6 and TRBJ2-6; 8 positions match TRBD1. With V trimmed by 1 base and J by 0 bases, 6 bases remained unmatched. This CDR3 comprises 18 residues. Germline CDR1 SGHDT, CDR2 YYEEEE. The DNA of the CDR3 is TGTGCCAGCAGCTTGCTGACAGGGGTTATCTCTGGGGCCAACGTCCTGACTTTC. Its protein is CASSLLTGVISGANVLTF.

This clone appeared once. The chain recombines TRBV6-5 with TRBJ1-5, with D possibly matching TRBD1 (5 bases). Germline values: CDR1 MNHEY, CDR2 SVGAGI. Trimming shortened V by 6 bases and J by 1 base, and 7 bases separated the two germline ends. CDR3 length equals 13 residues. The CDR3 DNA reads as TGTGCCAGCAGGCGGGACAGCAATCAGCCCCAGCATTTT. Protein sequence: CASRRDSNQPQHF.

This clone is a singleton in its sample. The rearrangement joins TRBV29-1 to TRBJ1-5; D ambiguous. Germline assignment: CDR1 SQVTM and CDR2 ANQGSEA. The CDR3 sequence is 12 residues long. The germline V and J ends were trimmed by 7 bases and 5 bases, with 12 bases remaining between them. The CDR3 sequence: CSAGGGDQPQHF. DNA for the CDR3: TGCAGCGCTGGAGGTGGCGATCAGCCCCAGCATTTT.

The chain employs TRBV11-2 and TRBJ2-1; 9 positions match TRBD1. With V trimmed by 5 bases and J by 9 bases, 5 bases remained unmatched. The CDR3 sequence is 13 residues long. Looked up from germline, CDR1 is SGHAT and CDR2 is FQNNGV. The DNA for the CDR3 is TGTGCCAGCAGCCCCGGACAGGGGACTGAGCAGTTCTTC. Its protein is CASSPGQGTEQFF. Full variable domain (outside the CDR3, taken from reference TRBV11-2 and TRBJ2-1): EAGVAQSPRYKIIEKRQSVAFWCNPISGHATLYWYQQILGQGPKLLIQFQNNGVVDDSQLPKDRFSAERLKGVDSTLKIQPAKLEDSAVYLCASSPGQGTEQFFGPGTRLTVL.

The CDR3 coding sequence is TGCGCCAGCAGCCAAGGGCCTCTAGTGGCTGAAGCTTTCTTT. This codes for CASSQGPLVAEAFF. The chain recombines TRBV4-3 with TRBJ1-1; D is ambiguous. Germline CDR1 is LGHNA and CDR2 is YSLEER. The CDR3 has 14 residues. V was clipped by 1 base and J by 6 bases, with 12 bases between them.

As for this clone: Within the sample, other DNA sequences also encode this same CDR3. The chain uses TRBV6-1 and TRBJ2-3; the D gene is possibly TRBD1 (5 bases). Germline V gene data show CDR1 as MNHNS and CDR2 as SASEGT. With 5 bases removed from V and 9 bases from J, the gap between germline ends came to 21 bases. This CDR3 comprises 15 residues. CDR3 DNA: TGTGCCAGCAGTAGAATGACAGTGGGATCCGACACGCAGTATTTT. Protein: CASSRMTVGSDTQYF.

J is TRBJ1-1 and V is TRBV2, with TRBD1 as a possible D gene (6 bases). Germline CDR1 SNHLY, CDR2 FYNNEI. This CDR3 region has 14 residues. Between the trimmed V and J ends, which lost 6 bases and 3 bases, there was a span of 14 bases. The CDR3 nucleotides read TGTGCCAGCAGACCCATAACAGGGCACACTGAAGCTTTCTTT. Its protein product is CASRPITGHTEAFF.

The chain carries TRBV30 and TRBJ2-7; TRBD2 agrees at 7 bases. This CDR3 has 15 amino acids. Trimming took 3 bases from V and 4 from J; bases not matched to a gene: 12. CDR1 and CDR2 (germline): GTSNPN, SVGIG (reference sequence). The CDR3 bases are TGTGCCTGGAGGGGGTTCGGCGGGGGACTGTACGAGCAGTACTTC. It is translated as CAWRGFGGGLYEQYF.